These T cell receptor beta chains were read from a single sample in a study of T-cell memory formation after mild COVID-19. TCRdb re-called the 5' RACE reads through MiXCR, storing one row per CDR3 protein. The table records fewer than 450,000 distinct CDR3 sequences, less than 25% of them present only once. Sequenced: PBMCs or a T cell subset sorted from them (not recorded which). The receptor source for this set is an adult woman who had mild COVID-19 (a few samples of this study predate the infection). Cell type and time point are not known. The CDR3 runs from the conserved cysteine through the conserved F or W. The D gene is left open where the match is weak. A clone size is listed for some rows: how often the clone was seen (once, few, many), or a class if it is expanded.

clone size	D gene	J gene	V gene	CDR3 protein	CDR3 DNA
-	-	TRBJ2-5	TRBV5-1	CASSLYPKETQYF	TGCGCCAGCAGCCTATACCCAAAGGAGACCCAGTACTTC
few	-	TRBJ2-5	TRBV15	CATSRAAGALQETQYF	TGTGCCACCAGCAGAGCCGCGGGGGCACTCCAAGAGACCCAGTACTTC
few	-	TRBJ2-5	TRBV7-2	CASSLAMPQGTQYF	TGTGCCAGCAGCTTAGCGATGCCCCAAGGGACCCAGTACTTC
few	TRBD2	TRBJ2-7	TRBV6-2/TRBV6-3	CASRLAGGPYEQYF	TGTGCCAGCAGACTAGCGGGAGGGCCCTACGAGCAGTACTTC
-	-	TRBJ1-6	TRBV11-3	CASSLAGVGNSPLHF	TGTGCCAGCAGCTTAGCGGGAGTGGGGAATTCACCCCTCCACTTT
few	TRBD2	TRBJ2-5	TRBV5-4	CASSLTSGETQYF	TGTGCCAGCAGCTTGACTAGCGGGGAGACCCAGTACTTC
-	TRBD1	TRBJ2-2	TRBV25-1	CASSEGRGTNTGELFF	TGTGCCAGCAGTGAGGGCAGGGGGACGAACACCGGGGAGCTGTTTTTT
few	-	TRBJ1-1	TRBV6-4	CASSQKGNSEAFF	TGTGCCAGCAGTCAAAAGGGGAACTCTGAAGCTTTCTTT
-	TRBD2	TRBJ2-1	TRBV7-2	CASSLAGGHNNEQFF	TGTGCCAGCAGCTTAGCGGGAGGGCATAACAATGAGCAGTTCTTC
-	-	TRBJ2-1	TRBV29-1	CSVGVGYNGGQFF	TGCAGCGTGGGAGTCGGATATAACGGAGGGCAGTTCTTC
-	-	TRBJ2-5	TRBV7-9	CASSATWSGGSQETQYF	TGTGCCAGCAGCGCCACGTGGTCTGGGGGCTCCCAAGAGACCCAGTACTTC
-	TRBD2	TRBJ2-1	TRBV12-3/TRBV12-4	CASSQTSGSSYNEQFF	TGTGCCAGCAGCCAGACTAGCGGGAGTAGTTACAATGAGCAGTTCTTC
few	TRBD1	TRBJ1-6	TRBV7-9	CASSARDSYNSPLHF	TGTGCCAGCAGCGCCCGGGACAGTTATAATTCACCCCTCCACTTT
few	TRBD2	TRBJ2-7	TRBV5-1	CASSSAGTSGRGYEQYF	TGCGCCAGCAGCTCGGCCGGGACTAGCGGGAGAGGGTACGAGCAGTACTTC
few	TRBD1	TRBJ2-5	TRBV24-1	CATSDLRTGRYQETQYF	TGTGCCACCAGTGATTTGAGGACAGGGCGGTACCAAGAGACCCAGTACTTC
few	TRBD2	TRBJ2-7	TRBV28	CASSGPGLGSYEQYF	TGTGCCAGCAGTGGACCGGGACTAGGGTCCTACGAGCAGTACTTC
few	TRBD1	TRBJ2-7	TRBV9	CASSVATGGYEQYF	TGTGCCAGCAGCGTAGCCACAGGGGGCTACGAGCAGTACTTC
few	-	TRBJ1-2	TRBV12-3/TRBV12-4	CASSLMGAGYGYTF	TGTGCCAGCAGTTTAATGGGGGCTGGCTATGGCTACACCTTC